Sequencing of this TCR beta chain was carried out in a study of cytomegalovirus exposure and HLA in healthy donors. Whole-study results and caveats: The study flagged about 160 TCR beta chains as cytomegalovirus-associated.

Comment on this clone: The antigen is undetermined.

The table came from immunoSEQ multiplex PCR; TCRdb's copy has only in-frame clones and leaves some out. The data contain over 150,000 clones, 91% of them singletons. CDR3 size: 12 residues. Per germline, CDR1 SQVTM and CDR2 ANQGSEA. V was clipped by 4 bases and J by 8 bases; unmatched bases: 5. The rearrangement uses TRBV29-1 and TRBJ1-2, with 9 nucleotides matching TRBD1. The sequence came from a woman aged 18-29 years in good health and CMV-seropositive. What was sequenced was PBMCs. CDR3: CSVVGDREGYTF. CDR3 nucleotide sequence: TGCAGCGTTGTAGGGGACAGGGAAGGCTACACCTTC.